The 10 T cell receptor beta chains below all came from one sample that was sequenced in a study of brain metastases from non-small cell lung cancer (dated by TCRdb to the late 2010s). The library was built by means of the immunoSEQ multiplex PCR assay. The table was pulled from immuneACCESS by TCRdb, which kept in-frame rearrangements only. Such tables lose some clones; where checked, under half of the loss comes from unresolved V genes, and the rest has no known cause. For this sample the table gives a few thousand clones, of which approximately 87% were detected only once. The top ten constitute roughly 3.2% of the sample. The sequenced sample consisted of primary lung tumor tissue. Interpreted using the paper, the cell subset or site label stands for: primary lung tumor paired with brain metastasis. The source is a donor over 35 with non-small cell lung cancer.

The chain has TRBV20-1 and TRBJ1-2; tentative D call: TRBD1 (5 bases). V gave up 5 bases and J gave up 8 bases, with 12 bases separating them. The CDR3 has 11 residues. In germline, CDR1 is DFQATT, CDR2 SNEGSKA (reference sequence). DNA for the CDR3: TGCAGTGCTGTAGACAGTTCGGGCTACACCTTC. It is translated as CSAVDSSGYTF.

The V and J genes are TRBV29-1 and TRBJ2-7, with D perhaps matching TRBD2 (6 bases). Germline V CDR1 and CDR2: SQVTM, ANQGSEA. V was shortened by 8 bases and J by 0 bases, with 20 bases between the two germline ends. The CDR3 has 15 residues. For the CDR3, the DNA is TGCAGCCACGGGAGTTGGAGGGCAGTCTCCTACGAGCAGTACTTC. Translated: CSHGSWRAVSYEQYF.

The gene calls are TRBV28 and TRBJ2-7; perhaps D is TRBD1 or TRBD2 (5 bases each). Trimming took off 6 bases at V and 7 bases at J, with 22 bases between the two ends. The CDR3 length is 15 residues. Germline V gene sequence: CDR1 MDHEN, CDR2 SYDVKM. CDR3 sequence: CASSPLGRGTGEQYF. Written as DNA, the CDR3 is TGTGCCAGCAGCCCCCTGGGGAGAGGGACGGGAGAGCAGTACTTC.

Regarding this clone: Sequence at one end of the junction differs from germline and may be a read error. The same CDR3 can be traced to other DNA sequences in this sample. The chain links TRBV6-5 to TRBJ2-7, with D perhaps TRBD2 (6 bases). The germline V gene encodes CDR1 MNHEY and CDR2 SVGAGI. The CDR3 is 12 amino acids. CDR3 coding DNA: TGTGCCAGCAGTTACAGCGGGCACGAGCAATACTTC. Protein: CASSYSGHEQYF.

V and J are TRBV4-3 and TRBJ2-2; D unclear. CDR3 length equals 14 residues. V lost 1 base and J lost 4, with 7 bases in between. Germline-derived CDR1 and CDR2 are LGHNA and YSLEER. The CDR3 loop reads CASSQVVGTGELFF. The CDR3 DNA follows: TGCGCCAGCAGCCAAGTGGTGGGCACCGGGGAGCTGTTTTTT.

The V and J genes are TRBV2 and TRBJ2-5, with D uncertain. The ends were cut back, 8 bases at V and 2 bases at J, with 15 bases in the middle. Germline CDR1 and CDR2: SNHLY and FYNNEI. This CDR3 has 14 amino acids. Written as DNA, the CDR3 is TGTGCCAGCCCGACGGACCGACGGCAAGAGACCCAGTACTTC. It is translated as CASPTDRRQETQYF.

V is TRBV7-2 and J is TRBJ1-2; D not resolved. The CDR3 extends over 14 amino acids. V lost 2 bases, J lost 5 bases, and 12 bases lay in between. Germline lookup yields CDR1 SGHTA and CDR2 FQGNSA. The CDR3 coding sequence is TGTGCCAGCAGCTTAATCAACGGGGTTTATGGCTACACCTTC. It yields the protein CASSLINGVYGYTF.

The chain has TRBV3-1 (or the pseudogene TRBV3-2) and TRBJ1-5; no clear D gene. This CDR3 contains 14 residues. Per the germline V gene, CDR1 is LGHDT and CDR2 is YNNKEL (reference sequence). V was pared by 4 bases and J by 3 bases, with 10 bases between. The CDR3 DNA is TGTGCCAGCAGCCGGGCGGGATTCAATCAGCCCCAGCATTTT. The encoded protein is CASSRAGFNQPQHF.

Worth noting for this clone: This specimen includes other DNA sequences encoding the same CDR3. The CDR3 sequence: CASSPDPAGTQYF. As DNA, the CDR3 is TGTGCCAGCAGCCCGGACCCGGCTGGGACCCAGTACTTC. The chain employs TRBV6-5 and TRBJ2-5; the D is unclear. With 6 bases removed from V and 7 bases from J, the gap between germline ends came to 15 bases. CDR3 size: 13 residues. In germline, CDR1 is MNHEY, CDR2 SVGAGI.

CDR3 sequence: CASSPGLTNEKLFF. Written as DNA, the CDR3 is TGTGCCAGCTCACCGGGACTAACTAATGAAAAACTGTTTTTT. This chain joins TRBV18 and TRBJ1-4; D is possibly TRBD1 (5 bases). Trimming removed 3 bases at V and 1 base at J, with 6 bases between. The CDR3 contains 14 residues. Germline assignment: CDR1 KGHSH and CDR2 LQKENI.